This T cell receptor (beta chain) was sequenced in a study of blood T cell repertoires in COVID-19. J gave up 10 bases and V 5 bases, and 8 bases lay outside the gene matches. The CDR3 spans 15 residues. Germline V gives CDR1 SNHLY, CDR2 FYNNEI. Per the authors' pipeline: The authors estimated nucleated cell counts from reference gene primer amplification. Clones were sequenced by immunoSEQ multiplex PCR, and TCRdb holds only the in-frame ones, with some missing. V and J calls plus clone size are reproduced from that table; the DNA served to infer D and trimming. The table includes some 420,000 clones, 80% to 90% detected once. The participants were between about 18 and 90 years old and came from 24 US areas. Self-reported history from a screening survey and questionnaire set each donor's cohort. Two consecutive negative NP/OP PCR tests, clearance, or resolved symptoms defined Cohort 3 recovery.

This chain links TRBV2 with TRBJ2-1; TRBD2 aligns across 13 bases. The sample consisted of PBMCs or T cells enriched from blood (not recorded which). The clonotype originates from a man under 40 who had recovered from COVID-19. The CDR3 region has the DNA TGTGCCAGCAGTAGGACTAGCGGGGGAGACCGGGAGCAGTTCTTC. Translation gives CASSRTSGGDREQFF.